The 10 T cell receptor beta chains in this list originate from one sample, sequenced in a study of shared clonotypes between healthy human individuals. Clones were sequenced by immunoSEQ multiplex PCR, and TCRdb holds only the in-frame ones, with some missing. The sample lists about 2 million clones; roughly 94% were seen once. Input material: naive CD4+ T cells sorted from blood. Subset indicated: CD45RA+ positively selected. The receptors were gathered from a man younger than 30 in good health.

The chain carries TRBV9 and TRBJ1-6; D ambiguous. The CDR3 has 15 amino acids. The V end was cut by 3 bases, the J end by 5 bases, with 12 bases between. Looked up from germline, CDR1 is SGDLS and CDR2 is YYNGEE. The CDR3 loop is CASSAQGSNNSPLHF. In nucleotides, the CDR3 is TGTGCCAGCAGCGCCCAAGGTTCCAATAATTCACCCCTCCACTTT.

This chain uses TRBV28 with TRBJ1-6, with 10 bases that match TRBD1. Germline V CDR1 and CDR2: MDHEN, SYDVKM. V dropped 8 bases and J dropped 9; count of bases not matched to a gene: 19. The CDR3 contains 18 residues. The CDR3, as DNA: TGTGCCAGCGGGACCCCTAGGGGATTAGACAGGGGGCGTTCACCCCTCCACTTT. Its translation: CASGTPRGLDRGRSPLHF.

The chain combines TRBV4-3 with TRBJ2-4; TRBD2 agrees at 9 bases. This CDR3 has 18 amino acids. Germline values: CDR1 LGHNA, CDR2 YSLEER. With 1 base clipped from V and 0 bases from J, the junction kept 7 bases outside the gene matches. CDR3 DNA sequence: TGCGCCAGCAGCCAAGTATGGCTAGCGGGATTAGCCAAAAACATTCAGTACTTC. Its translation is CASSQVWLAGLAKNIQYF.

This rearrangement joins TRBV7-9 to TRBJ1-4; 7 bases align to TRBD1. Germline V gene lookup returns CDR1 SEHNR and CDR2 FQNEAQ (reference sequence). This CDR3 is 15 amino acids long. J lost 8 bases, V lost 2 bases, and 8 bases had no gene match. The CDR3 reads CASSLPDREDEKLFF. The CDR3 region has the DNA TGTGCCAGCAGCTTACCCGACAGGGAAGACGAAAAACTGTTTTTT.

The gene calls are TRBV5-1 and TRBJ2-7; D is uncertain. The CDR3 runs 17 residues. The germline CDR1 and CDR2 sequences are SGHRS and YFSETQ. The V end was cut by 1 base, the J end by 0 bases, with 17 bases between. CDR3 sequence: CASSLQSVAVGSYEQYF. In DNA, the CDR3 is TGCGCCAGCAGCTTGCAGAGTGTGGCGGTGGGCTCCTACGAGCAGTACTTC.

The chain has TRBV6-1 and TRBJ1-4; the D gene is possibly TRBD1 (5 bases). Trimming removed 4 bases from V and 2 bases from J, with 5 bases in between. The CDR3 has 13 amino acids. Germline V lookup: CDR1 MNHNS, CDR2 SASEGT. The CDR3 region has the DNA TGTGCCAGCAGTGCAGGGACTAATGAAAAACTGTTTTTT. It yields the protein CASSAGTNEKLFF.

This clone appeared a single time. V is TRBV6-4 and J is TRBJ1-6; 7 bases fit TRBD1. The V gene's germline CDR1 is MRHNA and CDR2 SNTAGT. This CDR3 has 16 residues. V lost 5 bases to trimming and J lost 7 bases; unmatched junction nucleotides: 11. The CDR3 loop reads CASSLTGATFNSPLHF. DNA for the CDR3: TGTGCCAGCAGTCTTACAGGGGCTACCTTCAATTCACCCCTCCACTTT.

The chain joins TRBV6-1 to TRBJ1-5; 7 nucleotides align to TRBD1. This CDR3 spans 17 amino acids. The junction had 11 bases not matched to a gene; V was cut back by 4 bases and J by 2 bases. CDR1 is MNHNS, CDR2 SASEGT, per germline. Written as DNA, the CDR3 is TGTGCCAGCAGTGGAAACACAGGGGACCAAGGCAATCAGCCCCAGCATTTT. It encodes CASSGNTGDQGNQPQHF.

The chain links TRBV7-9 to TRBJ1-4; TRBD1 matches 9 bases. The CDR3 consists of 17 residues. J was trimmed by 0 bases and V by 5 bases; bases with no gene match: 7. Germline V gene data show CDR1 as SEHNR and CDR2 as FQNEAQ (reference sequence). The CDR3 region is CASSLDRGTTTNEKLFF. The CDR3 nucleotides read TGTGCCAGCAGCCTCGACAGGGGGACTACAACTAATGAAAAACTGTTTTTT.

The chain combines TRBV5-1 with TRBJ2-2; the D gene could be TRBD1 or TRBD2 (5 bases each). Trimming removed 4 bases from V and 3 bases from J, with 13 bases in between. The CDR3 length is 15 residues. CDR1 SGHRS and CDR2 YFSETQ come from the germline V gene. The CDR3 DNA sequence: TGCGCCAGCAGCCGGGGCATTCGAGACACCGGGGAGCTGTTTTTT. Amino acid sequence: CASSRGIRDTGELFF.